Below are 17 T cell receptor beta chains sequenced from a single sample in a study of graft-versus-host responses after intestinal transplantation. No antigen is known for these receptors. Profiled with immunoSEQ multiplex PCR; TCRdb holds only in-frame clones, not every one. The sample comprises 85,000 to 100,000 clones, roughly nine tenths of which are singletons, and 0.11% rests with the top ten. Sequencing used unstimulated CD4+ T cells sorted from spleen or lymph node cells, obtained before intestinal transplant. Receptors were obtained from a human donor who received an intestinal transplant.

V is TRBV7-8 and J is TRBJ2-5, with D perhaps matching TRBD2 (5 bases). Germline loops: CDR1 SGHVS, CDR2 FQNEAQ. Between the trimmed V and J ends, which lost 2 bases and 4 bases, there was a span of 5 bases. The CDR3 extends over 12 amino acids. Here the CDR3 DNA reads TGTGCCAGCAGCTTACGGGGAGAGACCCAGTACTTC. Encoded protein: CASSLRGETQYF. Looking up the rest from reference TRBV7-8 and TRBJ2-5 gives the full variable domain: GAGVSQSPRYKVAKRGQDVALRCDPISGHVSLFWYQQALGQGPEFLTYFQNEAQLDKSGLPSDRFFAERPEGSVSTLKIQRTQQEDSAVYLCASSLRGETQYFGPGTRLLVL.

This chain connects TRBV21-1 to TRBJ1-2. TRBV21-1 is a pseudogene locus. The CDR3 spans 18 residues. CDR3 bases: TGTGCCAGCAGCGCCGCCCGCATTATGACGGGGGAGGGCTATGGCTACACCTTC. Protein sequence: CASSAARIMTGEGYGYTF.

This rearrangement joins TRBV10-1 to TRBJ2-3; TRBD1 matches at 8 bases. The length of the CDR3 is 13 residues. CDR1 is WNHNN and CDR2 is SYGVQD in the germline V gene (reference sequence). Trimming at V came to 2 bases and at J to 8 bases, leaving 3 bases not matched to a gene. CDR3 bases: TGCGCCAGCAGTGAGCAGGGGGCTGGTACGCAGTATTTT. Translation gives CASSEQGAGTQYF.

This sequence joins TRBV4-1 and TRBJ1-4, with D tentatively TRBD1 (6 bases). With 3 bases removed from V and 5 bases from J, the gap between germline ends came to 16 bases. The CDR3 length is 16 residues. From germline, CDR1 is MGHRA and CDR2 YSYEKL. The CDR3 loop is CASSQPRTERNEKLFF. The CDR3 DNA follows: TGCGCCAGCAGCCAGCCCCGGACAGAACGGAATGAAAAACTGTTTTTT.

The gene calls are TRBV6-6 and TRBJ1-5, with D possibly matching TRBD1 (6 bases). The V gene's germline CDR1 is MNHNY and CDR2 SVGAGI (reference sequence). V gave up 5 bases and J gave up 6 bases, with 17 bases separating them. CDR3 length: 15 amino acids. CDR3 nucleotide sequence: TGTGCCAGCAGTCCCGGGACATTTGAGGGTCAGCCCCAGCATTTT. Residues: CASSPGTFEGQPQHF.

The chain employs TRBV27 and TRBJ2-1; 7 nucleotides match TRBD2. CDR1 MNHEY and CDR2 SMNVEV come from the germline V gene (reference sequence). This CDR3 is 15 amino acids long. V lost 6 bases, J lost 0 bases, and 5 bases stayed unmatched. In DNA, the CDR3 is TGTGCCAGCAGCCCGCGGGGGAGCTCCTACAATGAGCAGTTCTTC. Amino acid sequence: CASSPRGSSYNEQFF.

The V gene is TRBV4-1, the J gene TRBJ1-2; 8 nucleotides align to TRBD1. Germline V lookup: CDR1 MGHRA, CDR2 YSYEKL. The CDR3 runs to 16 residues. Trimming removed 2 bases from V and 2 bases from J; junction bases left unmatched: 7. CDR3 protein: CASSQLQGAYNYGYTF. CDR3 in DNA: TGCGCCAGCAGCCAACTCCAGGGGGCGTACAACTATGGCTACACCTTC.

V usage is TRBV5-1 and J usage is TRBJ2-7; 8 bases map to TRBD2. The V segment lost 6 bases and the J segment 1 base; nucleotides outside the gene matches: 9. The germline V gene has CDR1 SGHRS and CDR2 YFSETQ. The CDR3 is 15 residues long. Here the CDR3 reads CASNSVAGGSYEQYF. CDR3 nucleotides: TGCGCCAGCAACAGTGTGGCGGGGGGATCCTACGAGCAGTACTTC.

The DNA of the CDR3 is TGTGCCAGCAGTTCGTACGACAGCTCCACTGAAGCTTTCTTT. Translating gives CASSSYDSSTEAFF. This chain links TRBV6-5 with TRBJ1-1, with D possibly TRBD1 on 5 matching bases. V dropped 4 bases and J dropped 4 bases, with 13 bases sitting between them. Germline V gives CDR1 MNHEY, CDR2 SVGAGI. The CDR3 totals 14 residues.

The chain uses TRBV9 and TRBJ2-3, with 10 bases identical to TRBD2. Germline V gene sequence: CDR1 SGDLS, CDR2 YYNGEE. The V segment lost 0 bases and the J segment 2 bases; nucleotides outside the gene matches: 3. CDR3 size: 16 residues. Here the CDR3 DNA reads TGTGCCAGCAGCGTAGGAACTAGCGGGGTCACAGATACGCAGTATTTT. Translation gives CASSVGTSGVTDTQYF.

The CDR3 sequence is CASSYSQSSYEQYF. CDR3 nucleotide sequence: TGTGCCAGCAGTTACTCACAGAGCTCCTACGAGCAGTACTTC. V is TRBV6-5 and J is TRBJ2-7; D gene ambiguous. CDR1 MNHEY and CDR2 SVGAGI come from the germline V gene. The ends were cut back, 0 bases at V and 0 bases at J, with 6 bases in the middle. The CDR3 is 14 amino acids.

The chain carries TRBV7-9 and TRBJ2-7; D is possibly TRBD2 (5 bases). The germline V and J ends were trimmed by 1 base and 5 bases, with 18 bases remaining between them. This CDR3 has 16 residues. The germline V gene encodes CDR1 SEHNR and CDR2 FQNEAQ (reference sequence). The CDR3 loop is CASSLVSPLGVHEQYF. The CDR3 DNA follows: TGTGCCAGCAGCTTAGTTTCCCCCTTGGGAGTCCACGAGCAGTACTTC.

J is TRBJ2-1 and V is TRBV9, with TRBD2 matching 8 bases. Germline values: CDR1 SGDLS, CDR2 YYNGEE. The CDR3 totals 15 residues. Trimming cost V 0 bases and J 9 bases; bases outside gene matches: 8. The CDR3 bases are TGTGCCAGCAGCGTAGTTTTCGGGGGGGCGGGTGAGCAGTTCTTC. This sequence encodes CASSVVFGGAGEQFF.

The chain links TRBV7-8 to TRBJ1-1; TRBD1 might be the D (5 bases). The CDR3 totals 13 residues. CDR1 is SGHVS, CDR2 FQNEAQ, per germline. V was trimmed by 6 bases and J by 1 base, leaving 9 bases between them. In DNA, the CDR3 is TGTGCCAGCAGGGCAGGGCAGAACACTGAAGCTTTCTTT. Translating gives CASRAGQNTEAFF.

This clone was recorded once. This chain joins TRBV6-6 and TRBJ1-1; D is perhaps TRBD1 (5 bases). V lost 5 bases to trimming and J lost 1 base, with 8 bases between them. CDR1 and CDR2 (germline): MNHNY, SVGAGI (reference sequence). CDR3 length equals 13 residues. CDR3 region: CASSTTANTEAFF. DNA for the CDR3: TGTGCCAGCAGTACGACAGCGAACACTGAAGCTTTCTTT.

This chain links TRBV7-2 with TRBJ2-1; 8 nucleotides align to TRBD2. CDR3 length equals 16 residues. Germline CDR1 reads SGHTA; CDR2 reads FQGNSA. The junction had 10 bases not matched to a gene; V was cut back by 5 bases and J by 4 bases. CDR3 nucleotides: TGTGCCAGCAGCCGGGCGGGCGGGGGGCCATACAATGAGCAGTTCTTC. Amino acids: CASSRAGGGPYNEQFF. The variable domain in full, completed from reference TRBV7-2 and TRBJ2-1, reads GAGVSQSPSNKVTEKGKDVELRCDPISGHTALYWYRQSLGQGLEFLIYFQGNSAPDKSGLPSDRFSAERTGGSVSTLTIQRTQQEDSAVYLCASSRAGGGPYNEQFFGPGTRLTVL.

This clone has just one count. The chain employs TRBV6-5 and TRBJ2-6, with unresolved D. Germline V gene lookup returns CDR1 MNHEY and CDR2 SVGAGI. There are 15 residues in the CDR3. V shed 6 bases and J shed 1 base, with 10 bases lying between them. The CDR3 DNA is TGTGCCAGCAGCCGCGGCGCTTCTGGGGCCAACGTCCTGACTTTC. This codes for CASSRGASGANVLTF.